This entry features one TCR beta chain sequence. What it binds is not known. This entry belongs to a study of OX40 agonist ivuxolimab in advanced cancers. Study-wide context: The patients received agonistic anti-OX40 (CD134) antibody ivuxolimab.

TCRdb's table, derived via immunoSEQ multiplex PCR, lists solely in-frame clones and lacks some. Of under 80,000 clones in the sample, roughly 80% were seen once. Findings of the study overall: CD4+ and CD8+ blood T cells expanded clonally by week 6 at 0.1 to 3.0 mg/kg.

Germline assignment: CDR1 MNHNY and CDR2 SVGAGI (reference sequence). There are 15 residues in the CDR3. Between the trimmed V and J ends, which lost 2 bases and 1 base, there was a span of 11 bases. The material was CD4+ or CD8+ T cells sorted from blood, obtained in a trial of the OX40 agonist ivuxolimab. This chain joins TRBV6-6 and TRBJ1-1, with D unresolved. The clonotype was recovered from an adult with an advanced solid tumor such as melanoma, head and neck, liver or kidney cancer. CDR3 in amino acids: CASSYLVARNTEAFF. CDR3 bases: TGTGCCAGCAGTTACCTAGTGGCCCGGAACACTGAAGCTTTCTTT.